The 15 T cell receptor beta chains listed next were all sequenced from one sample in a study of metastatic and nonmetastatic thyroid tumors (TCRdb year 2020). The library was obtained by PCR. Sequencing used an Illumina HiSeq 4000. TCRdb trimmed public reads at Q25 via fastp, called clones via MiXCR and kept in-frame beta chains. In all, the sample holds fewer than 20,000 clones, and 3.7% of those were seen once. The top ten clones comprise less than 25% of the sample. No treatment had been received by any patient before thyroid surgery. Sequencing used tumor tissue. The source is a female donor with papillary thyroid cancer or a benign thyroid nodule (not recorded which). Some clones in this sample may be carry-over from other donors' samples.

With respect to this clone: Other DNA sequences of this sample code for an identical CDR3. This chain connects TRBV19 to TRBJ2-1; D possibly corresponds to TRBD1 (5 bases). Deletions cut 1 base from V and 8 bases from J, with 6 bases between. CDR1 and CDR2 (germline): LNHDA, SQIVND (reference sequence). This CDR3 contains 12 residues. The CDR3 is CASSIGGHEQFF. CDR3 DNA sequence: TGTGCCAGTAGTATAGGGGGCCATGAGCAGTTCTTC.

The rearrangement joins TRBV19 to TRBJ2-2; 9 nucleotides align to TRBD2. Germline CDR1 is LNHDA and CDR2 is SQIVND (reference sequence). V lost 5 bases to trimming and J lost 4 bases; unmatched junction nucleotides: 8. This CDR3 region has 16 residues. The CDR3 sequence: CASSPGLAVGTGELFF. CDR3 sequence (DNA): TGTGCCAGTAGTCCGGGACTAGCCGTTGGCACCGGGGAGCTGTTTTTT.

Ten or more counts support this clone. The rearrangement joins TRBV28 to TRBJ1-5; no reliable D call. V lost 3 bases, J lost 4 bases, and 16 bases lay in between. This CDR3 has 16 amino acids. Germline CDR1 reads MDHEN; CDR2 reads SYDVKM. CDR3 bases: TGTGCCAGCAGTTTTTCAATAGGGCGGCCAAATCAGCCCCAGCATTTT. It encodes CASSFSIGRPNQPQHF.

By frequency in the sample, this clone is medium-sized. The rearrangement joins TRBV6-4 to TRBJ2-5; 7 bases align to TRBD2. With 6 bases clipped from V and 3 bases from J, the junction kept 4 bases outside the gene matches. The germline CDR1 and CDR2 sequences are MRHNA and SNTAGT. The CDR3 runs 13 residues. The CDR3 is CASRPGTKETQYF. CDR3 coding DNA: TGTGCCAGCAGACCAGGGACTAAAGAGACCCAGTACTTC.

The chain couples TRBV7-6 to TRBJ1-3; maybe TRBD1 (5 bases). CDR1 and CDR2 (germline): SGHVS, FNYEAQ. The CDR3 sequence is 18 residues long. V was trimmed by 2 bases and J by 4 bases, leaving 21 bases between them. DNA of the CDR3: TGTGCCAGCAGCTTACTTGGGTCCGGCAGGGCAAGAGGAAACACCATATATTTT. It codes for CASSLLGSGRARGNTIYF.

This clone was seen more than once but under ten times. The V and J genes are TRBV19 and TRBJ2-2; D is unresolved. The V gene's germline CDR1 is LNHDA and CDR2 SQIVND (reference sequence). This CDR3 comprises 14 residues. Trimming stripped 7 bases from V and 6 bases from J, with 15 bases between. The CDR3 region has the DNA TGTGCCAGTACCTCAAGAAGGTGGGCCGGGGAGCTGTTTTTT. Its protein product is CASTSRRWAGELFF.

This clone was detected only a few times. V gene TRBV28 combines with J gene TRBJ2-3, with 8 positions matching TRBD2. V lost 11 bases to trimming and J lost 10 bases; unmatched junction nucleotides: 14. Germline V lookup: CDR1 MDHEN, CDR2 SYDVKM. The CDR3 consists of 13 residues. CDR3 sequence reads: CAWNEAGAEAQYF. The CDR3 coding sequence is TGTGCCTGGAACGAAGCGGGAGCAGAAGCGCAGTATTTT.

By frequency in the sample, this clone is medium-sized. The chain combines TRBV7-9 with TRBJ2-5, with a weak D call TRBD2 (8 bases). Germline V CDR1 and CDR2: SEHNR, FQNEAQ (reference sequence). There are 14 residues in the CDR3. The ends were cut back, 5 bases at V and 9 bases at J, with 19 bases in the middle. The CDR3 loop reads CASSPTSGRGPQYF. The CDR3 DNA follows: TGTGCCAGCAGCCCCACTAGCGGAAGGGGGCCCCAGTACTTC.

This clone came up many times. The chain uses TRBV18 and TRBJ1-6; 8 bases fit TRBD1. CDR1 and CDR2 (germline): KGHSH, LQKENI. With V trimmed by 6 bases and J by 9 bases, 13 bases remained unmatched. The CDR3 length is 16 residues. Here the CDR3 reads CASSQSLTGDGSPLHF. The CDR3 DNA reads as TGTGCCAGCTCGCAATCCTTGACAGGGGACGGTTCACCCCTCCACTTT.

The chain joins TRBV28 to TRBJ2-5; D not certain. There are 13 residues in the CDR3. Germline CDR1 MDHEN, CDR2 SYDVKM. Trimming pared 4 bases from V and 7 bases from J, leaving 13 bases between. In nucleotides, the CDR3 is TGTGCCAGCAGTTCCCGGCCCCTTGGGACCCAGTACTTC. Its translation is CASSSRPLGTQYF.

This clone was counted between two and nine times. This chain joins TRBV6-4 and TRBJ2-3; 12 bases line up with TRBD2. Per germline, CDR1 MRHNA and CDR2 SNTAGT. The CDR3 loop spans 15 amino acids. J lost 4 bases, V lost 5 bases, and 4 bases had no gene match. CDR3 DNA: TGTGCCAGCAGTTCTAGCGGGAGGGCCTCAGATACGCAGTATTTT. This translates into CASSSSGRASDTQYF.

This clone was seen a few times. The genes are TRBV3-1 and TRBJ1-4; 9 bases agree with TRBD1. The J segment lost 6 bases and the V segment lost 1 base, leaving 6 bases of the junction unmatched. From germline, CDR1 is LGHDT and CDR2 YNNKEL (reference sequence). The CDR3 contains 16 residues. The CDR3 reads CASSQGTGVGYEKLFF. The CDR3 nucleotides read TGTGCCAGCAGCCAAGGGACAGGGGTGGGGTATGAAAAACTGTTTTTT.

V is TRBV9 and J is TRBJ2-7; 7 bases line up with TRBD1. Germline loops: CDR1 SGDLS, CDR2 YYNGEE. The length of the CDR3 is 14 residues. The V and J ends lost 1 base and 4 bases, in that order; junction bases with no gene match: 5. The CDR3 loop is CASSVTGDLYEQYF. CDR3 DNA: TGTGCCAGCAGCGTAACAGGGGACCTATACGAGCAGTACTTC.

The V call is TRBV20-1, the J call TRBJ2-3; D remains unclear. Trimming left V 3 bases short and J 2 bases short, with 15 bases between. In germline, CDR1 is DFQATT, CDR2 SNEGSKA (reference sequence). This CDR3 is built from 15 residues. The DNA of the CDR3 is TGCAGTGCTAGCCCAGCTAGATCCCCCACAGATACGCAGTATTTT. It specifies CSASPARSPTDTQYF.

The chain employs TRBV20-1 and TRBJ2-7, with D tentatively TRBD2 (5 bases). CDR3 length equals 12 residues. The ends were cut back, 4 bases at V and 3 bases at J, with 10 bases in the middle. Germline V gives CDR1 DFQATT, CDR2 SNEGSKA (reference sequence). The CDR3 region is CSANTGIYEQYF. DNA for the CDR3: TGCAGTGCTAACACCGGGATCTACGAGCAGTACTTC.